Listed here are 29 T cell receptor beta chains from one sample, sequenced in a study of cytomegalovirus exposure and HLA in healthy donors. Sequenced by immunoSEQ multiplex PCR; TCRdb stores in-frame clones only, minus some. Here the sample spans more than 200,000 clones, about 90% being singletons. The sample comprised PBMCs. The receptors derive from a man in his late teens or twenties in good health and CMV-seropositive.

V is TRBV7-9 and J is TRBJ2-3; D possibly matches TRBD1 or TRBD2 (5 bases each). Trimming removed 4 bases from V and 6 bases from J, with 11 bases in between. CDR1 is SEHNR and CDR2 is FQNEAQ in the germline V gene (reference sequence). The CDR3 length is 13 residues. CDR3 coding DNA: TGTGCCAGCAGCTCGTGGGACCCGGATACGCAGTATTTT. As protein: CASSSWDPDTQYF.

The CDR3 protein is CASRQEGYGAEAFF. DNA of the CDR3: TGTGCCAGCAGACAGGAGGGGTATGGGGCTGAAGCTTTCTTT. The V and J genes are TRBV6-5 and TRBJ1-1; possibly TRBD1 for D (5 bases). V was shortened by 6 bases and J by 6 bases, with 17 bases between the two germline ends. Looked up from germline, CDR1 is MNHEY and CDR2 is SVGAGI. The CDR3 has 14 residues.

The chain links TRBV5-1 to TRBJ2-1; D ambiguous. V lost 3 bases to trimming and J lost 3 bases, with 10 bases between them. Germline CDR1 reads SGHRS; CDR2 reads YFSETQ. The CDR3 has 14 amino acids. The DNA for the CDR3 is TGCGCCAGCAGCTCCCCAGCCCTCTACAATGAGCAGTTCTTC. It translates to CASSSPALYNEQFF.

The table lists this clone with a few counts. V is TRBV7-9 and J is TRBJ1-1, with a tentative D call TRBD1 (5 bases). With 3 bases removed from V and 10 bases from J, the gap between germline ends came to 15 bases. CDR1 and CDR2 (germline): SEHNR, FQNEAQ (reference sequence). CDR3 length: 13 residues. The CDR3 region is CASSFEGSRAAFF. In DNA, the CDR3 is TGTGCCAGCAGCTTTGAGGGGAGTCGCGCAGCTTTCTTT.

This clone was recorded a few times. The CDR3 nucleotides are TGCGCCAGCAGTCGGGACGGAGCTAACTATGGCTACACCTTC. Translating it yields CASSRDGANYGYTF. The chain uses TRBV5-1 and TRBJ1-2; tentatively, D is TRBD1 (5 bases). The ends were cut back, 5 bases at V and 0 bases at J, with 11 bases in the middle. CDR1 SGHRS and CDR2 YFSETQ come from the germline V gene. This CDR3 has 14 amino acids.

This clone was counted once. The chain combines TRBV7-6 with TRBJ2-7, with a tentative D call TRBD2 (7 bases). In germline, CDR1 is SGHVS, CDR2 FNYEAQ. This CDR3 is 14 amino acids long. V lost 4 bases to trimming and J lost 3 bases, with 13 bases between them. Here the CDR3 reads CASSSPGEGYEQYF. In DNA, the CDR3 is TGTGCCAGCAGCTCCCCAGGGGAGGGCTACGAGCAGTACTTC.

V gene TRBV10-3 combines with J gene TRBJ2-3; D possibly corresponds to TRBD2 (6 bases). Trimming shortened V by 8 bases and J by 6 bases, and 15 bases separated the two germline ends. Germline CDR1 is ENHRY and CDR2 is SYGVKD. This CDR3 is 13 amino acids long. Written as DNA, the CDR3 is TGTGCCATCCAGGACGGGACTGGGGATACGCAGTATTTT. Translating it yields CAIQDGTGDTQYF.

The chain employs TRBV28 and TRBJ1-1, with a possible D match to TRBD1 (5 bases). The germline CDR1 and CDR2 sequences are MDHEN and SYDVKM. The CDR3 loop spans 14 amino acids. The V and J ends lost 2 bases and 5 bases respectively, with 12 bases between them. Here the CDR3 DNA reads TGTGCCAGCAGTTTAACGGCAGGGAAGACTGAAGCTTTCTTT. It codes for CASSLTAGKTEAFF.

The chain couples TRBV15 to TRBJ2-1; weak D call: TRBD1 (6 bases). Germline loops: CDR1 LNHNV, CDR2 YYDKDF (reference sequence). The CDR3 is 17 residues long. With 2 bases removed from V and 4 bases from J, the gap between germline ends came to 18 bases. The CDR3 loop reads CATSRPHRDTSYNEQFF. CDR3 nucleotides: TGTGCCACCAGCAGACCTCACCGGGACACCTCGTACAATGAGCAGTTCTTC.

The V and J genes are TRBV5-1 and TRBJ2-3; the match to TRBD2 covers 12 bases. Germline values: CDR1 SGHRS, CDR2 YFSETQ. CDR3 length: 15 amino acids. V was clipped by 5 bases and J by 3 bases; unmatched bases: 4. The DNA for the CDR3 is TGCGCCAGCAGGCTACTAGCGGGGGGTACAGATACGCAGTATTTT. Protein product: CASRLLAGGTDTQYF.

This rearrangement joins TRBV15 to TRBJ2-7, with TRBD1 matching 7 bases. The CDR3 totals 14 residues. V was pared by 4 bases and J by 1 base, with 4 bases of the junction left unmatched. CDR1 LNHNV and CDR2 YYDKDF come from the germline V gene (reference sequence). CDR3 sequence (DNA): TGTGCCACCAGCACTACGGACAGGTCCTACGAGCAGTACTTC. Translated: CATSTTDRSYEQYF.

This clone was seen a few times. V and J are TRBV4-3 and TRBJ1-2, with D uncertain. Trimming removed 1 base at V and 4 bases at J, with 4 bases between. The CDR3 sequence is 12 residues long. Per germline, CDR1 LGHNA and CDR2 YSLEER. Here the CDR3 DNA reads TGCGCCAGCAGCCAAGCTGGCTATGGCTACACCTTC. This encodes CASSQAGYGYTF.

J is TRBJ2-1 and V is TRBV5-1, with 10 nucleotides matching TRBD1. CDR1 is SGHRS and CDR2 is YFSETQ in the germline V gene. The CDR3 extends over 16 amino acids. Trimming took 1 base from V and 3 from J; bases not matched to a gene: 4. The CDR3 reads CASSLQDRGSYNEQFF. The DNA for the CDR3 is TGCGCCAGCAGCTTGCAGGACAGGGGGAGCTACAATGAGCAGTTCTTC.

V gene TRBV7-9 combines with J gene TRBJ2-7; D is undetermined. V lost 4 bases and J 6 bases, leaving 13 bases between the germline ends. The CDR3 contains 13 residues. Germline V gene sequence: CDR1 SEHNR, CDR2 FQNEAQ (reference sequence). Here the CDR3 reads CASSSKGDGEQYF. CDR3 nucleotides: TGTGCCAGCAGCTCTAAAGGAGATGGCGAGCAGTACTTC.

V and J are TRBV5-1 and TRBJ2-5; TRBD1 aligns across 9 bases. Per germline, CDR1 SGHRS and CDR2 YFSETQ. The ends lost 3 bases at V and 4 bases at J; junction bases unmatched: 4. The length of the CDR3 is 14 residues. The CDR3 DNA follows: TGCGCCAGCAGCTCTGGACAGGGGCCAGAGACCCAGTACTTC. It encodes CASSSGQGPETQYF.

This chain uses TRBV30 with TRBJ1-3; D might be TRBD1 (6 bases). V dropped 5 bases and J dropped 9 bases, with 11 bases sitting between them. The CDR3 is 11 residues long. CDR1 and CDR2 from the germline V gene are GTSNPN and SVGIG (reference sequence). In DNA form, the CDR3 reads TGTGCCTGGTCCCCAGGGGCCACCATATATTTT. Encoded protein: CAWSPGATIYF.

This clone appeared a few times. The gene calls are TRBV18 and TRBJ1-1; 8 bases are a match to TRBD1. This CDR3 spans 14 amino acids. V lost 3 bases to trimming and J lost 4 bases; unmatched junction nucleotides: 4. Looked up from germline, CDR1 is KGHSH and CDR2 is LQKENI. The CDR3 coding sequence is TGTGCCAGCTCACCCAGGACAGGGTTCACTGAAGCTTTCTTT. It encodes CASSPRTGFTEAFF.

The chain carries TRBV29-1 and TRBJ1-2; maybe TRBD1 (5 bases). V lost 5 bases and J lost 8, with 21 bases in between. The CDR3 runs 14 residues. CDR1 is SQVTM and CDR2 is ANQGSEA in the germline V gene. The CDR3 region has the DNA TGCAGCGTTCTCCACCGACAGTGGAGGTCGGGCTACACCTTC. Translated: CSVLHRQWRSGYTF.

The rearrangement joins TRBV5-1 to TRBJ2-7; possibly TRBD2 for D (6 bases). The CDR3 has 14 residues. Between the trimmed V and J ends, which lost 5 bases and 6 bases, there was a span of 18 bases. Germline lookup yields CDR1 SGHRS and CDR2 YFSETQ. The CDR3 protein is CASSPLAGNREQYF. The CDR3 DNA reads as TGCGCCAGCAGTCCCCTGGCGGGGAACCGCGAGCAGTACTTC.

This rearrangement joins TRBV10-3 to TRBJ2-7, with TRBD2 matching over 10 bases. This CDR3 has 15 residues. Germline loops: CDR1 ENHRY, CDR2 SYGVKD. V lost 6 bases, J lost 4 bases, and 9 bases stayed unmatched. CDR3 amino acids: CAISPTSGKGYEQYF. As DNA, the CDR3 is TGTGCCATCAGCCCAACTAGCGGGAAGGGGTACGAGCAGTACTTC.

The sample holds a few counts of this clone. The chain links TRBV5-1 to TRBJ1-2; D call uncertain. V gave up 0 bases and J gave up 11 bases, with 11 bases separating them. CDR3 length: 12 residues. Looked up from germline, CDR1 is SGHRS and CDR2 is YFSETQ. CDR3 bases: TGCGCCAGCAGCTTGGACGGGCCAGTATACACCTTC. This codes for CASSLDGPVYTF.

This clone was seen just once. This rearrangement joins TRBV5-4 to TRBJ2-7; D not certain. This CDR3 region has 14 residues. With 5 bases removed from V and 5 bases from J, the gap between germline ends came to 17 bases. Germline assignment: CDR1 SGHNT and CDR2 YYREEE (reference sequence). The CDR3 here is CASSTGPQRDEQYF. The CDR3 DNA reads TGTGCCAGCAGTACCGGACCCCAAAGGGACGAGCAGTACTTC.

This rearrangement joins TRBV28 to TRBJ2-7; 10 nucleotides align to TRBD1. CDR1 MDHEN and CDR2 SYDVKM come from the germline V gene. There are 16 residues in the CDR3. Unmatched junction bases numbered 12, after V lost 8 bases and J lost 2 bases. CDR3 DNA: TGTGCCAGCTTGCCAACGTTCGGGACAGGGGCCTACGAGCAGTACTTC. It translates to CASLPTFGTGAYEQYF.

This chain connects TRBV11-2 to TRBJ1-4; 7 nucleotides agree with TRBD1. The CDR3 is made up of 14 amino acids. V was pared by 5 bases and J by 3 bases, with 3 bases of the junction left unmatched. The V gene's germline CDR1 is SGHAT and CDR2 FQNNGV. The CDR3 DNA reads as TGTGCCAGCAGCCTACAGGGGCCTAATGAAAAACTGTTTTTT. Translating gives CASSLQGPNEKLFF.

This chain joins TRBV9 and TRBJ2-1, with TRBD2 matching over 9 bases. The CDR3 loop spans 16 amino acids. CDR1 and CDR2 (germline): SGDLS, YYNGEE. V was pared by 0 bases and J by 3 bases, with 4 bases of the junction left unmatched. The CDR3 region has the DNA TGTGCCAGCAGCGTAGCTAGCGGGACTAACTACAATGAGCAGTTCTTC. It is translated as CASSVASGTNYNEQFF.

The chain combines TRBV7-2 with TRBJ2-2; possibly TRBD2 for D (5 bases). CDR3 length: 19 amino acids. V shed 5 bases and J shed 4 bases, with 26 bases lying between them. Per the germline V gene, CDR1 is SGHTA and CDR2 is FQGNSA. CDR3 sequence (DNA): TGTGCCAGCAGCCTCAGAAGCTTTGAGTCGGGAACGATCACCGGGGAGCTGTTTTTT. It yields the protein CASSLRSFESGTITGELFF.

The CDR3 sequence is CASSYLTPGDEQYF. DNA of the CDR3: TGTGCCAGCAGTTATCTAACTCCAGGTGACGAGCAGTACTTC. The chain employs TRBV6-6 and TRBJ2-7; D call uncertain. Trimming removed 3 bases from V and 5 bases from J, with 14 bases in between. The CDR3 is 14 residues long. Germline CDR1 is MNHNY and CDR2 is SVGAGI (reference sequence).

The rearrangement links TRBV20-1 to TRBJ2-1; no definite D call. This CDR3 has 9 amino acids. The V and J ends lost 5 bases and 6 bases respectively, with 2 bases between them. CDR1 and CDR2 (germline): DFQATT, SNEGSKA (reference sequence). The CDR3 DNA is TGCAGTGCTTCCAATGAGCAGTTCTTC. It specifies CSASNEQFF.

The chain recombines TRBV5-1 with TRBJ2-7; no reliable D call. The CDR3 contains 11 residues. V was shortened by 4 bases and J by 2 bases, with 4 bases between the two germline ends. Looked up from germline, CDR1 is SGHRS and CDR2 is YFSETQ. The CDR3 protein is CASSPAYEQYF. CDR3 nucleotides: TGCGCCAGCAGCCCAGCCTACGAGCAGTACTTC.